A selection of T cell receptor beta chains follows, all from one sample in a study of PD-1 blockade in classical Hodgkin lymphoma. TCRdb keeps only in-frame clones here, not all; method: immunoSEQ multiplex PCR. This sample has 40,000 to 50,000 clones; roughly two thirds occur once, and the top ten carry roughly 2.6%. Here the sequenced sample was peripheral blood mononuclear cells (PBMCs), taken before the fourth cycle of nivolumab. Receptors originate from a human donor with classical Hodgkin lymphoma. CDR3s include the opening cysteine and the closing phenylalanine or tryptophan. The D gene is left open where the match is weak. The size of a clone is reported for some rows only, either as once, few or many, or as a class for expanded clones.

>-|-|TRBJ2-5|TRBV28
CASSLEGQTQYF
TGTGCCAGCAGCTTGGAGGGTCAGACCCAGTACTTC
>medium-sized|-|TRBJ1-2|TRBV28
CASSFWGTNNYGYTF
TGTGCCAGCAGTTTCTGGGGTACTAATAACTATGGCTACACCTTC
>-|TRBD2|TRBJ2-5|TRBV5-1
CASSPWTSQETQYF
TGCGCCAGCAGCCCGTGGACTAGTCAAGAGACCCAGTACTTC
>few|TRBD2|TRBJ2-1|TRBV27
CASRTSGGFNEQFF
TGTGCCAGCAGGACTAGCGGGGGATTCAATGAGCAGTTCTTC
>-|-|TRBJ1-2|TRBV19
CASSTGTANYGYTF
TGTGCCAGTAGCACAGGGACGGCTAACTATGGCTACACCTTC
>-|-|TRBJ2-1|TRBV11-3
CASSLAGVGDNEQFF
TGTGCCAGCAGCTTAGCAGGGGTCGGGGACAATGAGCAGTTCTTC
>many|TRBD2|TRBJ2-2|TRBV6-5
CASSYSPSGETGELFF
TGTGCCAGCAGTTACTCGCCTAGCGGGGAAACCGGGGAGCTGTTTTTT
>-|-|TRBJ2-7|TRBV6-6
CASSLGNEQYF
TGTGCCAGCAGCCTAGGAAACGAGCAGTACTTC
>-|-|TRBJ1-2|TRBV28
CASTLSGRDDYGYTF
TGTGCCAGCACCCTCTCGGGGAGGGATGACTATGGCTACACCTTC
>once|-|TRBJ2-7|TRBV10-3
CAIRPGTAYEQYF
TGTGCCATCAGGCCGGGGACCGCCTACGAGCAGTACTTC
>once|TRBD1|TRBJ1-2|TRBV5-1
CASSLGPGTDYGYTF
TGCGCCAGCAGCTTGGGCCCCGGGACAGACTATGGCTACACCTTC